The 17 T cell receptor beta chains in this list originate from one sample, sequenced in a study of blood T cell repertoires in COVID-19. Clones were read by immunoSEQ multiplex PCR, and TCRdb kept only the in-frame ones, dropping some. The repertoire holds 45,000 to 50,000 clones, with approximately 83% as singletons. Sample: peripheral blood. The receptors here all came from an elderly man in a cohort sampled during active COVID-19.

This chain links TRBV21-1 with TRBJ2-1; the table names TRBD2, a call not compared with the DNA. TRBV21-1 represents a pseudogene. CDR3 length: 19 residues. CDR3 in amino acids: CASSTVLTVGGRYRNEQFF. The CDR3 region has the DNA TGTGCCAGCAGCACCGTTCTAACTGTAGGCGGGAGGTATAGGAATGAGCAGTTCTTC.

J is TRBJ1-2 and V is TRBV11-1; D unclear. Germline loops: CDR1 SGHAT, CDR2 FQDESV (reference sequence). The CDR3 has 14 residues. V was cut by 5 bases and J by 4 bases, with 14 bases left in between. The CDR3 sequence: CASSDGVAGYGYTF. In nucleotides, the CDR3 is TGTGCCAGCAGCGACGGGGTTGCAGGCTATGGCTACACCTTC.

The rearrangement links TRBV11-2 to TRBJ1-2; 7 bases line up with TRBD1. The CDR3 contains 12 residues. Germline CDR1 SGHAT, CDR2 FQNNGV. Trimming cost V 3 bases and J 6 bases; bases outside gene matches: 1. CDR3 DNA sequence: TGTGCCAGCAGCTTGACAGGGAATGGCTACACCTTC. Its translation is CASSLTGNGYTF.

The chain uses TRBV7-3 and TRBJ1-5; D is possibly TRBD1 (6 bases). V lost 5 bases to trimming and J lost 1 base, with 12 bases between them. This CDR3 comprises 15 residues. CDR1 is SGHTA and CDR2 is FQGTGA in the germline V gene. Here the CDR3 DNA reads TGTGCCAGCAGCCCGGGACAAATAAGCAATCAGCCCCAGCATTTT. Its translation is CASSPGQISNQPQHF.

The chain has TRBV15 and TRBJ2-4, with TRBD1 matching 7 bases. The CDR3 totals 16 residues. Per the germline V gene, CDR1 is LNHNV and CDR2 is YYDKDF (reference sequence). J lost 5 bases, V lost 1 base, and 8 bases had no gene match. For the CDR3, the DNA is TGTGCCACCAGCAGAGGTTCACGAGGGGGCCAAAACATTCAGTACTTC. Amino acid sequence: CATSRGSRGGQNIQYF.

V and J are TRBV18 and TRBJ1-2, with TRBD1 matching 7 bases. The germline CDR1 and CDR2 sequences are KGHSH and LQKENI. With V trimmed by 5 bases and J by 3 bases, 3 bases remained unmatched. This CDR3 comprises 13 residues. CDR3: CASSAGGDYGYTF. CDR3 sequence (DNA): TGTGCCAGCTCAGCAGGGGGTGACTATGGCTACACCTTC.

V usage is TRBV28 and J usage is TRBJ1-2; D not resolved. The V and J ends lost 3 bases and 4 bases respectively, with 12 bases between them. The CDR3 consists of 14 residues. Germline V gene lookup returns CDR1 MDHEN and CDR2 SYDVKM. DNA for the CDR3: TGTGCCAGCAGTTTCCGGGATCTGTCCTATGGCTACACCTTC. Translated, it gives CASSFRDLSYGYTF.

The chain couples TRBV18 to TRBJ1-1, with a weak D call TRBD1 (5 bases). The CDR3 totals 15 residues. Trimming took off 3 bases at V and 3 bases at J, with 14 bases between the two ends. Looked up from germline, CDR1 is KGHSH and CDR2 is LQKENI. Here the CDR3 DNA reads TGTGCCAGCTCACCCCGGGGAGGGGTAGACACTGAAGCTTTCTTT. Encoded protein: CASSPRGGVDTEAFF.

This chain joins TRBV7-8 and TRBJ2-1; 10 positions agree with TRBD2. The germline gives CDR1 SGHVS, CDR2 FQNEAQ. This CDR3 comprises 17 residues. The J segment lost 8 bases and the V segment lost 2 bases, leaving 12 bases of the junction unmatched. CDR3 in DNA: TGTGCCAGCAGCTTATGGGTAGCGGGAGGAGGTTTCGATGAGCAGTTCTTC. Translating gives CASSLWVAGGGFDEQFF.

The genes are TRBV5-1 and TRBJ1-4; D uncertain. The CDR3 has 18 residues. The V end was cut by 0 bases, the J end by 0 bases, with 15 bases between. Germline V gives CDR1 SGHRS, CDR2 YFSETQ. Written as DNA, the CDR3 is TGCGCCAGCAGCTTGGCCGGTCCGGGTTACACAACTAATGAAAAACTGTTTTTT. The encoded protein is CASSLAGPGYTTNEKLFF. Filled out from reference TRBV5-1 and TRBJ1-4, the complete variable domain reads KAGVTQTPRYLIKTRGQQVTLSCSPISGHRSVSWYQQTPGQGLQFLFEYFSETQRNKGNFPGRFSGRQFSNSRSEMNVSTLELGDSALYLCASSLAGPGYTTNEKLFFGSGTQLSVL.

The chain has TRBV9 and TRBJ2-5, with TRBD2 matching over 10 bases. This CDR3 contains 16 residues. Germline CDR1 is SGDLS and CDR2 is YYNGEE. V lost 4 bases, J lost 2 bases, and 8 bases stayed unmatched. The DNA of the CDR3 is TGTGCCAGCAGCCCCGGGGTAGCGGGAGGACAAGAGACCCAGTACTTC. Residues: CASSPGVAGGQETQYF.

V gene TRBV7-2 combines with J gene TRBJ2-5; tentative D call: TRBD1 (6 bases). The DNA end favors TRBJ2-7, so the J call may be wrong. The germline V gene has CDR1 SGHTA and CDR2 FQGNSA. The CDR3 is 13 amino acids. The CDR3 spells CASSLVGGYEQYF. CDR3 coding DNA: TGTGCCAGCAGCTTAGTAGGGGGCTACGAGCAGTACTTC.

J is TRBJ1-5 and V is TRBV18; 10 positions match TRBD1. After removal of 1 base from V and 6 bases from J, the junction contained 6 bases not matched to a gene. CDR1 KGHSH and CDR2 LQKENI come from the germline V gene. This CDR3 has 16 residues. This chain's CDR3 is CASSPRGQGVSQPQHF. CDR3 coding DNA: TGTGCCAGCTCACCACGCGGACAGGGGGTGAGTCAGCCCCAGCATTTT.

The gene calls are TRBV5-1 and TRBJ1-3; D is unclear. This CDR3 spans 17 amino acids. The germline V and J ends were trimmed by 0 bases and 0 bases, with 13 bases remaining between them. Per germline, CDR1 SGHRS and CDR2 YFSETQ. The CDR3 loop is CASSLGEGRNSGNTIYF. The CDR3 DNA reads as TGCGCCAGCAGCTTGGGAGAGGGAAGGAACTCTGGAAACACCATATATTTT.

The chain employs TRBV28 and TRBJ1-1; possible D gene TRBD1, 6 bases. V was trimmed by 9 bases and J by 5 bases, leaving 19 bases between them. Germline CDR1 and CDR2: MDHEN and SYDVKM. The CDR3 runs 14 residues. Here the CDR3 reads CASKPTGEGTEAFF. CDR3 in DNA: TGTGCCAGTAAACCGACAGGTGAGGGGACTGAAGCTTTCTTT. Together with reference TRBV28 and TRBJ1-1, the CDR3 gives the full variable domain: DVKVTQSSRYLVKRTGEKVFLECVQDMDHENMFWYRQDPGLGLRLIYFSYDVKMKEKGDIPEGYSVSREKKERFSLILESASTNQTSMYLCASKPTGEGTEAFFGQGTRLTVV.

The CDR3 DNA sequence: TGTGCCAGCAGTGCAGGACAGGGGGATGAAAAACTGTTTTTT. As protein: CASSAGQGDEKLFF. The J gene is TRBJ1-4, the V gene TRBV28, with TRBD1 identical over 10 bases. The CDR3 runs 14 residues. The V gene's germline CDR1 is MDHEN and CDR2 SYDVKM. Losses at the gene ends were 5 bases for V and 6 bases for J; bases not matched to a gene: 3. Full variable domain (remainder filled in from reference TRBV28 and TRBJ1-4): DVKVTQSSRYLVKRTGEKVFLECVQDMDHENMFWYRQDPGLGLRLIYFSYDVKMKEKGDIPEGYSVSREKKERFSLILESASTNQTSMYLCASSAGQGDEKLFFGSGTQLSVL.

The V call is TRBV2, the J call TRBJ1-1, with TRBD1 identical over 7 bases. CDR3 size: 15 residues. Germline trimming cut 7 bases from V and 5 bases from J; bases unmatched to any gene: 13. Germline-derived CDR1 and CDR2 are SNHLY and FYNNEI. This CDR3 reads CASIPIQGIRTEAFF. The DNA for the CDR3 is TGTGCCAGCATCCCGATACAGGGGATAAGGACTGAAGCTTTCTTT.